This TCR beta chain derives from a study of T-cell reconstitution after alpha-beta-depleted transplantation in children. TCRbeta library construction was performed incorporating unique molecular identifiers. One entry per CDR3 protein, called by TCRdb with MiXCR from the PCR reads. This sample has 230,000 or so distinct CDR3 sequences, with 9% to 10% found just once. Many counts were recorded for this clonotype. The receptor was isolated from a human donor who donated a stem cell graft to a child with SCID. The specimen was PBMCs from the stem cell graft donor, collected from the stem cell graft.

CDR3 loop: CATSDSTDTQYF. CDR3 DNA sequence: TGTGCCACCTCGGACAGCACAGATACGCAGTATTTT. The chain combines TRBV24-1 with TRBJ2-3; the D is unclear. This CDR3 has 12 residues. The germline V and J ends were trimmed by 9 bases and 0 bases, with 6 bases remaining between them. CDR1 and CDR2 (germline): KGHDR, SFDVKD.